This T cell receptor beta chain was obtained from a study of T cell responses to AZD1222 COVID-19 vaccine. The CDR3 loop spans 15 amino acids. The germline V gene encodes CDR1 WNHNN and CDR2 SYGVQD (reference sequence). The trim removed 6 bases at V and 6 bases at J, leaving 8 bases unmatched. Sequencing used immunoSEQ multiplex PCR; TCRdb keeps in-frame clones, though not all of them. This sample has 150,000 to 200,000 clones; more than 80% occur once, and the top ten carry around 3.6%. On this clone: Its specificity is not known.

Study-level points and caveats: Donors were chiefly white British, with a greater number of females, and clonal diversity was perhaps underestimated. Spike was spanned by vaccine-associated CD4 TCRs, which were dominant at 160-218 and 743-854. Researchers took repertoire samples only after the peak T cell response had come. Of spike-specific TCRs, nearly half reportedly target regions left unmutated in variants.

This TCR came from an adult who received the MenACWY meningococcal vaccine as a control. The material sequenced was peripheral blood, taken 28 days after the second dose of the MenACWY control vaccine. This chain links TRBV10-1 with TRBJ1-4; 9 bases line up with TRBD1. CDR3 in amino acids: CASRELQGAYEKLFF. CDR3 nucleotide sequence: TGCGCCAGCAGAGAATTACAGGGGGCTTATGAAAAACTGTTTTTT.